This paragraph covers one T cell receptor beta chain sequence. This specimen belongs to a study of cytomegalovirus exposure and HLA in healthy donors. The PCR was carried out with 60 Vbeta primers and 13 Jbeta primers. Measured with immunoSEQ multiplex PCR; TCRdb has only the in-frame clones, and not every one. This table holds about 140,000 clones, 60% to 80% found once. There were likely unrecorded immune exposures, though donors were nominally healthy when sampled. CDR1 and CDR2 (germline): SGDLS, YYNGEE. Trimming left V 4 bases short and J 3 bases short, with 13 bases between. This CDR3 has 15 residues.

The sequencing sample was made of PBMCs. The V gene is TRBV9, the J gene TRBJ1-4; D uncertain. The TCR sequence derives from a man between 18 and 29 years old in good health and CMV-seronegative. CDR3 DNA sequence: TGTGCCAGCAGCTCCTCCCCCTCAGCTAATGAAAAACTGTTTTTT. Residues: CASSSSPSANEKLFF.